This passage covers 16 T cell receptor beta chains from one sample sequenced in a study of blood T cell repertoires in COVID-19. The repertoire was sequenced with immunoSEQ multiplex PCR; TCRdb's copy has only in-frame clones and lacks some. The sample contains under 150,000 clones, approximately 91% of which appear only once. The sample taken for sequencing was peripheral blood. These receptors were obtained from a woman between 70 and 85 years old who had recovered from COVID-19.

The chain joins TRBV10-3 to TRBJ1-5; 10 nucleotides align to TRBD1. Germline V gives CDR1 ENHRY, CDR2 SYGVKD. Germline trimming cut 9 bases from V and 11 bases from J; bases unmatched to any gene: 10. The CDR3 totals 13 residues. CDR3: CAIGGTGVLAQHF. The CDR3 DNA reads TGTGCCATAGGCGGGACAGGGGTTTTGGCCCAGCATTTT.

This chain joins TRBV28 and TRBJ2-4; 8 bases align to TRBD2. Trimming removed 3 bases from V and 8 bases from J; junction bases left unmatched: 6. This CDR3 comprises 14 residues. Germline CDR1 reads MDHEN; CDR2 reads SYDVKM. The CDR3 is CASSLRGASDIQYF. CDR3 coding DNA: TGTGCCAGCAGTTTGCGGGGGGCATCGGACATTCAGTACTTC.

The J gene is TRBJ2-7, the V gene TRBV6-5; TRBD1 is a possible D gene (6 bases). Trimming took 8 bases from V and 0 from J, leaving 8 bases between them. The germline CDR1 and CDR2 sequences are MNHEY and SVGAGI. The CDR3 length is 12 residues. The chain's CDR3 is CASQDSSYEQYF. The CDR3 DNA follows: TGTGCCAGCCAGGACAGCTCCTACGAGCAGTACTTC.

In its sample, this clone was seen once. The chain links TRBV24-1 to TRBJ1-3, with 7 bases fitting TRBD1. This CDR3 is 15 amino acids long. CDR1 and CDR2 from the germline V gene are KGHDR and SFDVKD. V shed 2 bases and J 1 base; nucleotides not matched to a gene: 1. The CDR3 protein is CATSDSTGSGNTIYF. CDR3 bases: TGTGCCACCAGTGATTCGACAGGGTCTGGAAACACCATATATTTT.

This CDR3 is CASSPSTGKNEQFF. The CDR3 coding sequence is TGTGCCAGCTCACCTTCGACAGGGAAGAATGAGCAGTTCTTC. The chain couples TRBV18 to TRBJ2-1; TRBD1 matches 7 bases. Germline lookup yields CDR1 KGHSH and CDR2 LQKENI. The trim removed 3 bases at V and 7 bases at J, leaving 6 bases unmatched. The CDR3 contains 14 residues.

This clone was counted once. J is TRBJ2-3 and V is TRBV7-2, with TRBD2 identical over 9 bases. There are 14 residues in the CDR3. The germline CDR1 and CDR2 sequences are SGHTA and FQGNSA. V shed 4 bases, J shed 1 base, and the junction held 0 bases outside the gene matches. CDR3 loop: CASSWTSGTDTQYF. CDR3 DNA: TGTGCCAGCAGCTGGACTAGCGGCACAGATACGCAGTATTTT.

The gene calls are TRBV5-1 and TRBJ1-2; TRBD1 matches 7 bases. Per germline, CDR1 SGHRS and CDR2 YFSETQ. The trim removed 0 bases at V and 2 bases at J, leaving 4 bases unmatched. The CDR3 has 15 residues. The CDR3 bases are TGCGCCAGCAGCTTGGGGGGACAGAGAAACTATGGCTACACCTTC. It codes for CASSLGGQRNYGYTF.

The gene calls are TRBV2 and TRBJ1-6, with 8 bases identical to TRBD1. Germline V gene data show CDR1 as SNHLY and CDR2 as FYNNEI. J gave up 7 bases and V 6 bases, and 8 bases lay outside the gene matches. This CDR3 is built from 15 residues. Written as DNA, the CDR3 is TGTGCCAGCAGCACTCAGGGGGCCAAGAATTCACCCCTCCACTTT. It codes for CASSTQGAKNSPLHF.

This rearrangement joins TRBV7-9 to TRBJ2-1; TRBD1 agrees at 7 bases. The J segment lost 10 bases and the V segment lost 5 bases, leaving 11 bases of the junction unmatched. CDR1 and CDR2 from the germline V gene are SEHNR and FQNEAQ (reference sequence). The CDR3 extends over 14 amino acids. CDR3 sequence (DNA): TGTGCCAGCAGCCCAGGGACAGCCTCGAGGGAGCAGTTCTTC. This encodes CASSPGTASREQFF.

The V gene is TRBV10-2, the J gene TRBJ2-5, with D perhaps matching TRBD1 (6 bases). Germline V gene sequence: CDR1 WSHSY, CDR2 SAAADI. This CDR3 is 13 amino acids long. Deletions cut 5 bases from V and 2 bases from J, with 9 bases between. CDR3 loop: CASSRTDQETQYF. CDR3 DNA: TGCGCCAGCAGTAGGACAGATCAAGAGACCCAGTACTTC.

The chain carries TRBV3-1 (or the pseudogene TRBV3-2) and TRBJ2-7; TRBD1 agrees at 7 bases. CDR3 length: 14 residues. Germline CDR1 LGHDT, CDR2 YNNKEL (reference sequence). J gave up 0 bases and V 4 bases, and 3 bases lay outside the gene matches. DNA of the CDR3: TGTGCCAGCAGCCCAGACAGGGCCTCCTACGAGCAGTACTTC. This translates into CASSPDRASYEQYF.

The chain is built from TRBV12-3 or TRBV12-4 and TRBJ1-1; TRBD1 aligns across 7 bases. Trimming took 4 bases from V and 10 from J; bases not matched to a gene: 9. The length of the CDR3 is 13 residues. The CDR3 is CASSSSQGQRAFF. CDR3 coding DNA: TGTGCCAGCAGTTCATCACAGGGGCAGAGAGCTTTCTTT.

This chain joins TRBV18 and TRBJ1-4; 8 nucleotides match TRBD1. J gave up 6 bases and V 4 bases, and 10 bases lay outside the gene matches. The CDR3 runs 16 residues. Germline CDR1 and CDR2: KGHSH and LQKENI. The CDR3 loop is CASSQRIGQGDEKLFF. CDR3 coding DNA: TGTGCCAGCTCACAGCGAATAGGACAGGGCGATGAAAAACTGTTTTTT.

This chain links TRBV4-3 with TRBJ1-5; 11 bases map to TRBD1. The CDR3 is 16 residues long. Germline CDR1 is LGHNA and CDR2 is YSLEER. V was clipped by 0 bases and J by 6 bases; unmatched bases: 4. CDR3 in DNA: TGCGCCAGCAGCCAAGAGAGGGGACAGGGGGTTCAGCCCCAGCATTTT. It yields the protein CASSQERGQGVQPQHF.

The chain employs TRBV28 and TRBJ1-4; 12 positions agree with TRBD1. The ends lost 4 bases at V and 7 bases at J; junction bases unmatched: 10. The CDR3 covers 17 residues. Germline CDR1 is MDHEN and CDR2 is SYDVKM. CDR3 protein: CASSSGTGGGRGEKLFF. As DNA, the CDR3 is TGTGCCAGCAGTTCCGGGACAGGGGGCGGGAGAGGTGAAAAACTGTTTTTT.

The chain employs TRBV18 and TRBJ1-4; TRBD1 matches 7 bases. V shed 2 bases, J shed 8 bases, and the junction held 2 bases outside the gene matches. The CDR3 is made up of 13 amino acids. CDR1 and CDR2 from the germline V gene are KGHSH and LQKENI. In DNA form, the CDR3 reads TGTGCCAGCTCACCAGGGACAGAAGAAAAACTGTTTTTT. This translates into CASSPGTEEKLFF. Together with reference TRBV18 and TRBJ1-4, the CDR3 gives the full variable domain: NAGVMQNPRHLVRRRGQEARLRCSPMKGHSHVYWYRQLPEEGLKFMVYLQKENIIDESGMPKERFSAEFPKEGPSILRIQQVVRGDSAAYFCASSPGTEEKLFFGSGTQLSVL.